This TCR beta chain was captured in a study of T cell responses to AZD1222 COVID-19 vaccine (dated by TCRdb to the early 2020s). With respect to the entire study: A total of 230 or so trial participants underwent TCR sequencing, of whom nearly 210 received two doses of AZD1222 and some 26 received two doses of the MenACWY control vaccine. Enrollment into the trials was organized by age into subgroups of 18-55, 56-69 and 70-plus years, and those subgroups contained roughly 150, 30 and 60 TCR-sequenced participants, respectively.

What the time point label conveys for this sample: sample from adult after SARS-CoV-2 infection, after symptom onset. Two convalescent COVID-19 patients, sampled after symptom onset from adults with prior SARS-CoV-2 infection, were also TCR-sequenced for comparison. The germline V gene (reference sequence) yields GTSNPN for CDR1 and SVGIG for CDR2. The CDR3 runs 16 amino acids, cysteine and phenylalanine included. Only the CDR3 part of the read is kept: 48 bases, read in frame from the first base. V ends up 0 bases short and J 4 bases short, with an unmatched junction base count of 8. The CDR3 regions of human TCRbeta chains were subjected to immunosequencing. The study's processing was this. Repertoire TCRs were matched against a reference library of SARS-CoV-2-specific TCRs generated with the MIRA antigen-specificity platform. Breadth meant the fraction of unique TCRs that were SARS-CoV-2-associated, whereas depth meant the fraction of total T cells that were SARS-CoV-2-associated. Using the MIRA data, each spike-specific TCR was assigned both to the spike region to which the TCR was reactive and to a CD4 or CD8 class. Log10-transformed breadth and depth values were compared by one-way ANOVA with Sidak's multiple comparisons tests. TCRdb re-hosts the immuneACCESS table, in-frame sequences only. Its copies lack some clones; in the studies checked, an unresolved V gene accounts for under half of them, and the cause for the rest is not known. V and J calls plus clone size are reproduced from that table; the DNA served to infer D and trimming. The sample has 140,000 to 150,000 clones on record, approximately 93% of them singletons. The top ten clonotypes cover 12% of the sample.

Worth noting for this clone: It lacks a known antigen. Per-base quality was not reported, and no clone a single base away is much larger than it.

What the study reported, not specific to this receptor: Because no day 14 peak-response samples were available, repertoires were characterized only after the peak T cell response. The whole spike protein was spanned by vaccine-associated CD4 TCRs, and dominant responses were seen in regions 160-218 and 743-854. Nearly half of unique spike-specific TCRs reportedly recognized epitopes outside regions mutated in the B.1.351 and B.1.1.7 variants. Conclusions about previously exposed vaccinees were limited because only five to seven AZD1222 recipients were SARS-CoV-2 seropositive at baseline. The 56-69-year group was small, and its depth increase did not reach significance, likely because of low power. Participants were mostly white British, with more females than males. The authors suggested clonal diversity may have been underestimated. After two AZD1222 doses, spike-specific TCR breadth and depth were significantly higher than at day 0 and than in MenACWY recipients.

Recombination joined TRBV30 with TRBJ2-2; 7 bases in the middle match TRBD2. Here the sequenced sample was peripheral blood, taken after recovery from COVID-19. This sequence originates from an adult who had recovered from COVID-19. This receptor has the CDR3 CAWSVRGGRGTGELFF. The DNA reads TGTGCCTGGAGTGTACGAGGCGGGAGAGGCACCGGGGAGCTGTTTTTT. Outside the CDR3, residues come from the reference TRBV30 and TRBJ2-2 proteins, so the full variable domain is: SQTIHQWPATLVQPVGSPLSLECTVEGTSNPNLYWYRQAAGRGLQLLFYSVGIGQISSEVPQNLSASRPQDRQFILSSKKLLLSDSGFYLCAWSVRGGRGTGELFFGEGSRLTVL.